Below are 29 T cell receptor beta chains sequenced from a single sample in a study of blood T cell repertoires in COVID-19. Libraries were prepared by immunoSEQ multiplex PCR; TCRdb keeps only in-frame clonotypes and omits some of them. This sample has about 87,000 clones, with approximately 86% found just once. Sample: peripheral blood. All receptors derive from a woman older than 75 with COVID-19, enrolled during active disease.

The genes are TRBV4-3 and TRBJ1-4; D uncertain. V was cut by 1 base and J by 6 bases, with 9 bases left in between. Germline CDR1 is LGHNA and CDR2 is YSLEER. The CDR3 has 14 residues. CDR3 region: CASSQGLTYEKLFF. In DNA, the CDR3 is TGCGCCAGCAGCCAAGGTCTGACATATGAAAAACTGTTTTTT.

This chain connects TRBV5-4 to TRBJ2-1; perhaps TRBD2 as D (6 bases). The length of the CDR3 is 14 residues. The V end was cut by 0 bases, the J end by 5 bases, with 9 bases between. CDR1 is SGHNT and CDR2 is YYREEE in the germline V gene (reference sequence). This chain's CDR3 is CASSLAGLDNEQFF. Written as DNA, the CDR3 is TGTGCCAGCAGCTTGGCGGGACTCGACAATGAGCAGTTCTTC. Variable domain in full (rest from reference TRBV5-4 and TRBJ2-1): ETGVTQSPTHLIKTRGQQVTLRCSSQSGHNTVSWYQQALGQGPQFIFQYYREEENGRGNFPPRFSGLQFPNYSSELNVNALELDDSALYLCASSLAGLDNEQFFGPGTRLTVL.

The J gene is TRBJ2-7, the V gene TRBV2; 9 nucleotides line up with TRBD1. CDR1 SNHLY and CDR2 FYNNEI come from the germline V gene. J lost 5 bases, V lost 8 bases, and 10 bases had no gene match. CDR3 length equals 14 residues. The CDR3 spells CASGARTGDHEQYF. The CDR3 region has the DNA TGTGCCAGCGGTGCTAGGACAGGGGACCACGAGCAGTACTTC.

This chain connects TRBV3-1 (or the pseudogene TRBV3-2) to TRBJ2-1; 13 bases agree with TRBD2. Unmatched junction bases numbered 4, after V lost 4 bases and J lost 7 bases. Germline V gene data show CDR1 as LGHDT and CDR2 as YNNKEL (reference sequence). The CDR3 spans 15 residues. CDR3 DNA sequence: TGTGCCAGCAGCCCACCGGGACTAGCGGGGAATGAGCAGTTCTTC. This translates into CASSPPGLAGNEQFF.

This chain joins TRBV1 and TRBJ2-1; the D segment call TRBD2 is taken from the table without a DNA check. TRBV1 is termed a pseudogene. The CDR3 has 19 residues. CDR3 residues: CTSSHQTSGGAPSYNEQFF. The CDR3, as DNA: TGCACCAGCAGCCATCAGACTAGCGGGGGGGCGCCTTCCTACAATGAGCAGTTCTTC.

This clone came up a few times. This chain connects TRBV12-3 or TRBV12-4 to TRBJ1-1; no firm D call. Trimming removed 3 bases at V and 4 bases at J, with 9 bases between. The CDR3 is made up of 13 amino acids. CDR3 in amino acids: CASSLSGSTEAFF. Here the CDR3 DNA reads TGTGCCAGCAGTTTGTCGGGGAGCACTGAAGCTTTCTTT.

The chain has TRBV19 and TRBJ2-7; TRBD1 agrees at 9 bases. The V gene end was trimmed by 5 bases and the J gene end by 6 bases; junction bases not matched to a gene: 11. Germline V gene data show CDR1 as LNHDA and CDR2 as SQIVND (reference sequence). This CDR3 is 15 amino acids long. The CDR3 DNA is TGTGCCAGTAGTTTTCGACAGGGGGTAGTTGGCGAGCAGTACTTC. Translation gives CASSFRQGVVGEQYF.

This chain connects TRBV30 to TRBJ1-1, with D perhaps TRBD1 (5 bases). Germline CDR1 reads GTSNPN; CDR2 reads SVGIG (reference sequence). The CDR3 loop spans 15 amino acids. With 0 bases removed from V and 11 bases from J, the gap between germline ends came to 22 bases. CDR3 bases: TGTGCCTGGAGTGTCAGGGCATCCCGTGGATTGCGCGCTTTCTTT. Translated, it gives CAWSVRASRGLRAFF. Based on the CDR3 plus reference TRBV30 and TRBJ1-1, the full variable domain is SQTIHQWPATLVQPVGSPLSLECTVEGTSNPNLYWYRQAAGRGLQLLFYSVGIGQISSEVPQNLSASRPQDRQFILSSKKLLLSDSGFYLCAWSVRASRGLRAFFGQGTRLTVV.

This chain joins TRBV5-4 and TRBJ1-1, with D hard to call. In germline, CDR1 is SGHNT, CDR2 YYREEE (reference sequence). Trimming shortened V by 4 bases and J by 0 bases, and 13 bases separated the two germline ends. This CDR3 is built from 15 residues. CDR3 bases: TGTGCCAGCAGCCCTCGACATCCCATGAACACTGAAGCTTTCTTT. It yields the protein CASSPRHPMNTEAFF. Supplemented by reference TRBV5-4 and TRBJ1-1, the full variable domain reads ETGVTQSPTHLIKTRGQQVTLRCSSQSGHNTVSWYQQALGQGPQFIFQYYREEENGRGNFPPRFSGLQFPNYSSELNVNALELDDSALYLCASSPRHPMNTEAFFGQGTRLTVV.

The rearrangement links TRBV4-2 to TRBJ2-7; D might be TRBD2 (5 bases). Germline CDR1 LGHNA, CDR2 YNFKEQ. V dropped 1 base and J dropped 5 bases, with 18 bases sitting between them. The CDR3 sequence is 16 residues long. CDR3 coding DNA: TGTGCCAGCAGCCAAGTGTGGTTGGCTAGCTTCCACGAGCAGTACTTC. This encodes CASSQVWLASFHEQYF.

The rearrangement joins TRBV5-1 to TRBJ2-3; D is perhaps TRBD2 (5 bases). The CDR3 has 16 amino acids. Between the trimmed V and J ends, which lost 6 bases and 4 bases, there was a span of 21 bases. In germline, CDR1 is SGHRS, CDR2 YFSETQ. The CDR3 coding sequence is TGCGCCAGCACCACCTTTAGCGTCGCGCTAGCAGATACGCAGTATTTT. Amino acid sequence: CASTTFSVALADTQYF.

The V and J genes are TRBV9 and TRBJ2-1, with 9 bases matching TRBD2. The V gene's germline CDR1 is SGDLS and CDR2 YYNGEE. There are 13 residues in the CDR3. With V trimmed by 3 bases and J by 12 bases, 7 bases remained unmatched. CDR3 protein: CASSEAGGYGQFF. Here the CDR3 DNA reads TGTGCCAGCAGCGAAGCGGGAGGTTACGGGCAGTTCTTC.

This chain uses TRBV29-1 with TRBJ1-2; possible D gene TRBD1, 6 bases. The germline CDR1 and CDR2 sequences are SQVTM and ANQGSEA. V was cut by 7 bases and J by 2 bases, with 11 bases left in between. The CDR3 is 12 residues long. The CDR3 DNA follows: TGCAGCGGGGGGGGACAAAACTATGGCTACACCTTC. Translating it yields CSGGGQNYGYTF.

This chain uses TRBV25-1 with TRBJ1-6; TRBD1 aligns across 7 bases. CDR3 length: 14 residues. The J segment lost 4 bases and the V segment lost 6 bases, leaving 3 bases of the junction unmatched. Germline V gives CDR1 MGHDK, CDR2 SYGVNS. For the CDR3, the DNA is TGTGCCAGCAGCCGGACAGGATATAATTCACCCCTCCACTTT. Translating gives CASSRTGYNSPLHF.

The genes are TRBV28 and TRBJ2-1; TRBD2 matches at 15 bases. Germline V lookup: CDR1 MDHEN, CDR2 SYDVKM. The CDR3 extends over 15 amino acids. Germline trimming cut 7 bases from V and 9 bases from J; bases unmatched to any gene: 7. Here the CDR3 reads CASTWGLAGGSEQFF. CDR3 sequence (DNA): TGTGCCAGCACGTGGGGACTAGCGGGAGGTAGTGAGCAGTTCTTC.

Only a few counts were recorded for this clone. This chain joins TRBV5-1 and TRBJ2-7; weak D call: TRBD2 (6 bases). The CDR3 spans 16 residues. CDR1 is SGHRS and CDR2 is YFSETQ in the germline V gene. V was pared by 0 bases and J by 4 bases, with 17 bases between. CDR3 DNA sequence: TGCGCCAGCAGCTTGGAGGTTCTATCGGCGGGATACGAGCAGTACTTC. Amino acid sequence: CASSLEVLSAGYEQYF. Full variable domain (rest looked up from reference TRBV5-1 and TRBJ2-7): KAGVTQTPRYLIKTRGQQVTLSCSPISGHRSVSWYQQTPGQGLQFLFEYFSETQRNKGNFPGRFSGRQFSNSRSEMNVSTLELGDSALYLCASSLEVLSAGYEQYFGPGTRLTVT.

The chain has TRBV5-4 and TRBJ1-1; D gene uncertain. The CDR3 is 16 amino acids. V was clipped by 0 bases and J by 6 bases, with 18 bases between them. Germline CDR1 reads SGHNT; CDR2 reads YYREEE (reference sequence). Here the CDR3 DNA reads TGTGCCAGCAGCTTGGAGGGCCCCTACGGGAGCCCTGAAGCTTTCTTT. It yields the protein CASSLEGPYGSPEAFF. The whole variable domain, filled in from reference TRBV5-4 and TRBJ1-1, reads ETGVTQSPTHLIKTRGQQVTLRCSSQSGHNTVSWYQQALGQGPQFIFQYYREEENGRGNFPPRFSGLQFPNYSSELNVNALELDDSALYLCASSLEGPYGSPEAFFGQGTRLTVV.

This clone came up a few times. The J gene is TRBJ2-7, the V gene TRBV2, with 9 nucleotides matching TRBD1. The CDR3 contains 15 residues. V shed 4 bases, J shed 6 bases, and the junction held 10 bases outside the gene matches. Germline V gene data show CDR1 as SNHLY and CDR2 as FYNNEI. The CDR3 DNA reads TGTGCCAGCAGTGTGCTGTGGGACAGGGATTCCGAGCAGTACTTC. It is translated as CASSVLWDRDSEQYF. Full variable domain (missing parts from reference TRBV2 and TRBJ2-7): EPEVTQTPSHQVTQMGQEVILRCVPISNHLYFYWYRQILGQKVEFLVSFYNNEISEKSEIFDDQFSVERPDGSNFTLKIRSTKLEDSAMYFCASSVLWDRDSEQYFGPGTRLTVT.

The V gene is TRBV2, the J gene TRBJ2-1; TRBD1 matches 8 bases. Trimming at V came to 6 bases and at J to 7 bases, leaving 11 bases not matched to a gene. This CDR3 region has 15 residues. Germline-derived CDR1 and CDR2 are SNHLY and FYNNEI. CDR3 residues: CASRTAGQGQNEQFF. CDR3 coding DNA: TGTGCCAGCAGGACCGCCGGACAGGGTCAAAATGAGCAGTTCTTC. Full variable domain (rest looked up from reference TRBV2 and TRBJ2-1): EPEVTQTPSHQVTQMGQEVILRCVPISNHLYFYWYRQILGQKVEFLVSFYNNEISEKSEIFDDQFSVERPDGSNFTLKIRSTKLEDSAMYFCASRTAGQGQNEQFFGPGTRLTVL.

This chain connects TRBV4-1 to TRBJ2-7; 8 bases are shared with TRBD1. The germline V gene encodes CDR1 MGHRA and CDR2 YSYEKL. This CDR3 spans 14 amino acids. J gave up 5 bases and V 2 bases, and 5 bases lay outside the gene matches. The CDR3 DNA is TGCGCCAGCAGCCAAACGACAGGGGTGCACGAGCAGTACTTC. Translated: CASSQTTGVHEQYF.

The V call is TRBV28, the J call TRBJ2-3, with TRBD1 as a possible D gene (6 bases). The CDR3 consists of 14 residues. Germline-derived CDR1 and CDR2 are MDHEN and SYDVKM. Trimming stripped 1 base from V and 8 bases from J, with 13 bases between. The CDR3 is CASSLFLDRSTQYF. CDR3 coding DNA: TGTGCCAGCAGTTTATTCCTCGACAGGTCTACGCAGTATTTT. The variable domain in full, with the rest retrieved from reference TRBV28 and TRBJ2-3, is DVKVTQSSRYLVKRTGEKVFLECVQDMDHENMFWYRQDPGLGLRLIYFSYDVKMKEKGDIPEGYSVSREKKERFSLILESASTNQTSMYLCASSLFLDRSTQYFGPGTRLTVL.

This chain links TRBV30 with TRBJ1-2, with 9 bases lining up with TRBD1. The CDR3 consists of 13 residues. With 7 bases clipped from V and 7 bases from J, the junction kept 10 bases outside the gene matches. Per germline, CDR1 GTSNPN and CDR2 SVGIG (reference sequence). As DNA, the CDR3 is TGTGCCTCCCCGGGACAGGGTTTCCGTGGCTACACCTTC. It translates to CASPGQGFRGYTF.

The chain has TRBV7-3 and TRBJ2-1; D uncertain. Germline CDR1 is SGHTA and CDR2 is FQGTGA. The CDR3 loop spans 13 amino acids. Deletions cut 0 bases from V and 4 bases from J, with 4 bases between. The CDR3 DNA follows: TGTGCCAGCAGCTTAACTAATTACAATGAGCAGTTCTTC. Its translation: CASSLTNYNEQFF.

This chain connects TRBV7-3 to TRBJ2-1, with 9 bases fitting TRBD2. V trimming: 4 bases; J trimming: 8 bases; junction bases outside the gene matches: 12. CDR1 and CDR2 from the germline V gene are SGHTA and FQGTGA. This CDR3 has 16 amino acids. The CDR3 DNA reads TGTGCCAGCAGCTATATGGCTACGCGGGAGGGCCATGAGCAGTTCTTC. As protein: CASSYMATREGHEQFF. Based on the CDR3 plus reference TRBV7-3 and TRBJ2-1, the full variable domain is GAGVSQTPSNKVTEKGKYVELRCDPISGHTALYWYRQSLGQGPEFLIYFQGTGAADDSGLPNDRFFAVRPEGSVSTLKIQRTERGDSAVYLCASSYMATREGHEQFFGPGTRLTVL.

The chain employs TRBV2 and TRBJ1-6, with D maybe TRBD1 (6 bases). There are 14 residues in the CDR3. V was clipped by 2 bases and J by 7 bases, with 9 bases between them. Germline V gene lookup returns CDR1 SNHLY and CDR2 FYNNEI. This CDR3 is CASSEHRENSPLHF. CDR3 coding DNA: TGTGCCAGCAGTGAACACAGGGAGAATTCACCCCTCCACTTT.

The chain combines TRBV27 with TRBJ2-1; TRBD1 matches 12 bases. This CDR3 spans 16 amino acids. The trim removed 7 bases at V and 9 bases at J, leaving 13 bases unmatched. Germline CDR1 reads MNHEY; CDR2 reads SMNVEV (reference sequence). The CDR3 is CASKKGDRGLSGEQFF. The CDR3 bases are TGTGCCAGCAAAAAGGGGGACAGGGGGCTTTCAGGTGAGCAGTTCTTC.

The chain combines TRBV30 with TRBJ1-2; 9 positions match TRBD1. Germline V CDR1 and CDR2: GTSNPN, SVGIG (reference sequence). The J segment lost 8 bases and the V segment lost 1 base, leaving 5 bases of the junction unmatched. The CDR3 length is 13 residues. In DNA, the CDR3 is TGTGCCTGGAGTGAAGGACAGGGGTACGGCTACACCTTC. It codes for CAWSEGQGYGYTF.

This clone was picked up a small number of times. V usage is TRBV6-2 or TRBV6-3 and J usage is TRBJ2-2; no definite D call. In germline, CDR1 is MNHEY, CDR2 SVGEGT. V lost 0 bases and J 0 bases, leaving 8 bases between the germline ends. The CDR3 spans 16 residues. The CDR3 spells CASSYSPTSNTGELFF. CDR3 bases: TGTGCCAGCAGTTACTCCCCCACTTCGAACACCGGGGAGCTGTTTTTT.

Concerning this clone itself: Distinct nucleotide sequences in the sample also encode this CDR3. This CDR3 is CASSSDRGSGNTEAFF. The CDR3 DNA sequence: TGTGCCAGCAGTTCCGACAGGGGGTCGGGGAACACTGAAGCTTTCTTT. The chain combines TRBV28 with TRBJ1-1; 9 bases agree with TRBD1. Trimming took 4 bases from V and 1 from J; bases not matched to a gene: 7. There are 16 residues in the CDR3. Germline V CDR1 and CDR2: MDHEN, SYDVKM.